Given below is one T cell receptor beta chain in context. Its matching antigen is unknown. Scientists ran DNA taken from cultured CD4+ T cells through the Oncomine TCR Beta short-read assay for sequencing. MiXCR, run by TCRdb on the PCR reads, gives a single entry per CDR3 protein. The data show almost 20,000 distinct CDR3 sequences, with under 65% seen just once and around 9.6% held by the top ten. Treatment denoted: roughly 11-day PBMC culture with coronavirus spike peptide pools or control peptides (ViraFEST assay). Expansion of antigen-specific T cells with peptide pools by ViraFEST preceded sequencing of TCRs. The sample is drawn from a study of vaccination and CD4 T cells after COVID-19. This CDR3 region has 15 residues. V was cut by 5 bases and J by 1 base, with 13 bases left in between.

Specimen: CD4+ T cells from blood, cultured in vitro. This chain joins TRBV12-3 or TRBV12-4 and TRBJ2-3, with D possibly TRBD2 on 5 matching bases. This TCR was sampled from a human donor who had recovered from COVID-19. CDR3 region: CASSTHSAGTDTQYF. DNA for the CDR3: TGTGCCAGCAGTACCCATAGCGCCGGCACAGATACGCAGTATTTT.